The 11 T cell receptor beta chains presented below share a single source sample, sequenced in a study of T cell repertoires in cytomegalovirus infection. TCRdb independently ran MiXCR on the reads; one entry per CDR3 protein. The sample comprises about 20,000 distinct CDR3 sequences, 42% of which are singletons, and about 94% rests with the top ten. No antigen is known for these receptors. The sequencing here drew on CD8+ T cells from cultured PBMCs, taken from culture after CMV antigen stimulation. The receptor source for this set is a human donor in good health (CMV status not recorded). Some clones in this sample may be carry-over from other donors' samples.

The J gene is TRBJ2-7, the V gene TRBV7-4; D is ambiguous. The CDR3 length is 12 residues. The V gene's germline CDR1 is SGHVT and CDR2 SQSDAQ. V was cut by 3 bases and J by 2 bases, with 5 bases left in between. The DNA for the CDR3 is TGTGCCAGCAGCTTTGACCCCTACGAGCAGTACTTC. Its protein is CASSFDPYEQYF.

This chain links TRBV15 with TRBJ2-5; 8 bases agree with TRBD1. CDR1 LNHNV and CDR2 YYDKDF come from the germline V gene (reference sequence). With 6 bases clipped from V and 5 bases from J, the junction kept 5 bases outside the gene matches. The CDR3 covers 13 residues. CDR3: CATSSRGLETQYF. The DNA for the CDR3 is TGTGCCACCAGTAGCAGGGGGCTGGAGACCCAGTACTTC. The variable domain in full, with the rest retrieved from reference TRBV15 and TRBJ2-5, is DAMVIQNPRYQVTQFGKPVTLSCSQTLNHNVMYWYQQKSSQAPKLLFHYYDKDFNNEADTPDNFQSRRPNTSFCFLDIRSPGLGDTAMYLCATSSRGLETQYFGPGTRLLVL.

The V call is TRBV7-2, the J call TRBJ2-1; TRBD2 might be the D (5 bases). V lost 1 base, J lost 12 bases, and 16 bases lay in between. This CDR3 spans 14 amino acids. Germline CDR1 is SGHTA and CDR2 is FQGNSA. CDR3 region: CASSLVSGESGQFF. For the CDR3, the DNA is TGTGCCAGCAGCTTAGTCAGTGGGGAGTCCGGGCAGTTCTTC.

This clonotype was picked up a small number of times. This sequence joins TRBV7-9 and TRBJ2-3; D ambiguous. Per germline, CDR1 SEHNR and CDR2 FQNEAQ (reference sequence). V was trimmed by 0 bases and J by 0 bases, leaving 7 bases between them. The CDR3 sequence is 15 residues long. The CDR3 coding sequence is TGTGCCAGCAGCTTAGCGTCCCCTAGCACAGATACGCAGTATTTT. This codes for CASSLASPSTDTQYF.

V and J are TRBV14 and TRBJ2-3, with TRBD2 as a possible D gene (6 bases). V was clipped by 5 bases and J by 0 bases, with 15 bases between them. This CDR3 contains 16 residues. CDR1 SGHDN and CDR2 FVKESK come from the germline V gene. CDR3 protein: CASSSDAGYSTDTQYF. The CDR3 DNA reads TGTGCCAGCAGCTCGGATGCGGGGTACAGCACAGATACGCAGTATTTT.

The chain combines TRBV6-1 with TRBJ2-7, with 12 bases lining up with TRBD2. The CDR3 totals 15 residues. Per the germline V gene, CDR1 is MNHNS and CDR2 is SASEGT. After removal of 6 bases from V and 7 bases from J, the junction contained 10 bases not matched to a gene. The CDR3 DNA reads as TGTGCCAGCAGCCAGAAACTAGCGGGAGGATGGGAGCAGTACTTC. Protein sequence: CASSQKLAGGWEQYF.

This clonotype was recorded a few times. The chain recombines TRBV7-8 with TRBJ2-4; D is unclear. This CDR3 has 16 amino acids. Deletions cut 2 bases from V and 2 bases from J, with 13 bases between. From germline, CDR1 is SGHVS and CDR2 FQNEAQ. In DNA form, the CDR3 reads TGTGCCAGCAGCTTAAATGCGGCGGACCCCAAAAACATTCAGTACTTC. Its protein product is CASSLNAADPKNIQYF.

This clonotype came up many times. The genes are TRBV7-2 and TRBJ1-2; 7 nucleotides agree with TRBD1. The CDR3 extends over 15 amino acids. CDR1 is SGHTA and CDR2 is FQGNSA in the germline V gene. After removal of 1 base from V and 4 bases from J, the junction contained 6 bases not matched to a gene. CDR3 region: CASSLGQGYAYGYTF. For the CDR3, the DNA is TGTGCCAGCAGCTTAGGACAGGGATACGCCTATGGCTACACCTTC. Full variable domain (missing parts from reference TRBV7-2 and TRBJ1-2): GAGVSQSPSNKVTEKGKDVELRCDPISGHTALYWYRQSLGQGLEFLIYFQGNSAPDKSGLPSDRFSAERTGGSVSTLTIQRTQQEDSAVYLCASSLGQGYAYGYTFGSGTRLTVV.

The CDR3 sequence: CAISGQGINQPQHF. CDR3 bases: TGTGCCATCAGTGGACAGGGAATCAATCAGCCCCAGCATTTT. V and J are TRBV10-3 and TRBJ1-5; 7 nucleotides agree with TRBD1. This CDR3 is 14 amino acids long. Germline V gives CDR1 ENHRY, CDR2 SYGVKD. V shed 4 bases and J 3 bases; nucleotides not matched to a gene: 3.

J is TRBJ2-1 and V is TRBV10-3, with 7 nucleotides matching TRBD2. Per the germline V gene, CDR1 is ENHRY and CDR2 is SYGVKD. The junction had 15 bases not matched to a gene; V was cut back by 2 bases and J by 8 bases. The CDR3 is 17 amino acids. CDR3 bases: TGTGCCATCAGTGAGCCGGGGGTAGCGGGCAACTTGGATGAGCAGTTCTTC. Amino acids: CAISEPGVAGNLDEQFF.

DNA for the CDR3: TGTGCCAGTAGCTTGGACAGGACTTCTGGAAACACCATATATTTT. Amino acids: CASSLDRTSGNTIYF. The V gene is TRBV19, the J gene TRBJ1-3, with 7 bases aligning to TRBD1. The ends lost 6 bases at V and 1 base at J; junction bases unmatched: 6. The V gene's germline CDR1 is LNHDA and CDR2 SQIVND (reference sequence). The CDR3 runs 15 residues.